These T cell receptor beta chains were read from a single sample in a study of T cells after posttransplantation cyclophosphamide. TCRdb keeps only in-frame clones here, not all; method: immunoSEQ multiplex PCR. The data show 25,000 to 30,000 clones, with none appearing a single time. Material for sequencing was PBMCs. The receptors come from a woman aged 55-69 years in good health, CMV-negative, and a related stem cell transplant donor. CDR3s include the opening cysteine and the closing phenylalanine or tryptophan. A D gene is named only where the DNA matches it firmly. The listing skips clone size in some rows; elsewhere it reads once, few, many or a size class.

13	TRBV7-3	NA	few	TRBJ2-5	TGTGCCAGCAGTCGTAACAGGGAAGAGACCCAGTACTTC	CASSRNREETQYF
15	TRBV18	NA	many	TRBJ1-2	TGTGCCAGCTCACGCGGAGGACAGACCTCCTATGGCTACACCTTC	CASSRGGQTSYGYTF
14	TRBV7-2	TRBD1	many	TRBJ2-1	TGTGCCAGCAGTTACGACAGGGGAAGCAATGAGCAGTTCTTC	CASSYDRGSNEQFF
15	TRBV4-3	NA	many	TRBJ2-2	TGCGCCAGCAGCCAAATGACAGGCCGCGGCGGGGAGCTGTTTTTT	CASSQMTGRGGELFF
15	TRBV2	TRBD1	many	TRBJ2-3	TGTGCCAGCAGTCAGGACAGGGGTAAGACAGATACGCAGTATTTT	CASSQDRGKTDTQYF
13	TRBV6-5	TRBD1	many	TRBJ1-1	TGTGCCAGCAGACCTGGGACAGGGCCTGAAGCTTTCTTT	CASRPGTGPEAFF
16	TRBV5-4	TRBD2	few	TRBJ2-3	TGTGCCAGCAGCGGGTATAGCGGGGGGGCCACAGATACGCAGTATTTT	CASSGYSGGATDTQYF
14	TRBV18	NA	many	TRBJ2-7	TGTGCCAGCTCAACCGGCAGCGGCTCCTACGAGCAGTACTTC	CASSTGSGSYEQYF
12	TRBV28	NA	many	TRBJ1-4	TGTGCCAGCAGTACCGACAGTGAAAAACTGTTTTTT	CASSTDSEKLFF
18	TRBV10-3	TRBD2	many	TRBJ2-4	TGTGCCATCAGTGACGGACTAGCGGGGGGGCTAGCCAAAAACATTCAGTACTTC	CAISDGLAGGLAKNIQYF
15	TRBV19	NA	many	TRBJ1-5	TGTGCCAGTACTCCCCAAAGAACAGCAAATCAGCCCCAGCATTTT	CASTPQRTANQPQHF
13	TRBV28	TRBD1	many	TRBJ2-7	TGTGCCAGCAGGGTGGGACAGGAGGGGGAGCAGTACTTC	CASRVGQEGEQYF
16	TRBV16	TRBD2	many	TRBJ2-1	TGTGCCAGCAGCCCCGGGACTAGCGGGAGGGCCGATGAGCAGTTCTTC	CASSPGTSGRADEQFF
14	TRBV2	NA	many	TRBJ2-7	TGTGCCAGCAGTGACCTGGCCAGGGTATACGAGCAGTACTTC	CASSDLARVYEQYF
16	TRBV7-3	TRBD2	many	TRBJ2-1	TGTGCCAGCAGCCTAGAGGGCGGGAGGGCCATAGGTGAGCAGTTCTTC	CASSLEGGRAIGEQFF
16	TRBV4-3	NA	NA	TRBJ2-5	TGCGCCAGCAGCCAAGTACGCGGGGCGGAGCGAGAGACCCAGTACTTC	CASSQVRGAERETQYF
18	TRBV5-1	TRBD2	NA	TRBJ2-5	TGCGCCAGCATGCTTGGATCCCTAGCGGGGGGGCGTTGGGAGACCCAGTACTTC	CASMLGSLAGGRWETQYF
11	TRBV12-3/TRBV12-4	NA	NA	TRBJ2-7	TGTGCCAGCAGCCCGGCCTACGAGCAGTACTTC	CASSPAYEQYF
15	TRBV9	TRBD1	many	TRBJ1-3	TGTGCCAGCAGCGTTGGGGACAGCTCTGGAAACACCATATATTTT	CASSVGDSSGNTIYF
18	TRBV6-2/TRBV6-3	TRBD1	many	TRBJ2-2	TGTGCCAGCAGCGCAACGGACAGGGGGCGATCGAACACCGGGGAGCTGTTTTTT	CASSATDRGRSNTGELFF
17	TRBV2	TRBD2	NA	TRBJ2-3	TGTGCCAGCACGACTAGCGGGAGGGCCTCTAGCACAGATACGCAGTATTTT	CASTTSGRASSTDTQYF
13	TRBV30	NA	few	TRBJ2-3	TGTGCCTGGAGTGTACGGAGCACAGATACGCAGTATTTT	CAWSVRSTDTQYF
14	TRBV5-5	NA	many	TRBJ1-1	TGTGCCAGCAGCCCGGGCAGGGTGCCCGCTGAAGCTTTCTTT	CASSPGRVPAEAFF
15	TRBV24-1	TRBD1	NA	TRBJ1-1	TGTGCCACCAGGGATTCAGGGGGCGCGAACACTGAAGCTTTCTTT	CATRDSGGANTEAFF
15	TRBV6-6	NA	many	TRBJ1-1	TGTGCCAGCAGTAATTCACAGGGAAGAAACACTGAAGCTTTCTTT	CASSNSQGRNTEAFF
15	TRBV5-1	TRBD2	many	TRBJ2-1	TGCGCCAGCAGCTGGGACTACCGAGGTTCCAATGAGCAGTTCTTC	CASSWDYRGSNEQFF
14	TRBV28	TRBD1	few	TRBJ2-7	TGTGCCAGCAGTTTGGCAGGGGGTCCCTACGAGCAGTACTTC	CASSLAGGPYEQYF
11	TRBV28	NA	NA	TRBJ2-7	TGTGCCAGCAGTTTATCGGGGGTTCCGTACTTC	CASSLSGVPYF
12	TRBV7-9	TRBD2	many	TRBJ2-7	TGTGCTGGGGGGGATGGACCCTACGAGCAGTACTTC	CAGGDGPYEQYF
16	TRBV18	TRBD1	NA	TRBJ2-7	TGTGCCAGCTCACCAGAGGGGACAGGGGGCCTCTACGAGCAGTACTTC	CASSPEGTGGLYEQYF
17	TRBV7-7	NA	many	TRBJ1-5	TGTGCTAGCAGCTCAAGTACAGGCACTCCCTTCAATCAGCCCCAGCATTTT	CASSSSTGTPFNQPQHF
13	TRBV12-3/TRBV12-4	TRBD1	NA	TRBJ1-2	TGTGCCAGCAGTTTCACAGGGGCTGGTGGCTACACCTTC	CASSFTGAGGYTF
14	TRBV7-6	NA	many	TRBJ2-3	TGTGCCAGCAGCTTAGGCGTTGGCACAGATACGCAGTATTTT	CASSLGVGTDTQYF
17	TRBV12-3/TRBV12-4	TRBD2	many	TRBJ2-6	TGTGCCAGCAGTCCGGGACTAGCTCCATCTGGGGCCAACGTCCTGACTTTC	CASSPGLAPSGANVLTF
14	TRBV12-3/TRBV12-4	TRBD2	many	TRBJ2-7	TGTGCCAGCAGTTATGGGGGGGAAACGGACGAGCAGTACTTC	CASSYGGETDEQYF
19	TRBV5-1	NA	many	TRBJ2-5	TGCGCCAGCAGCTCAGGGCGGACAGAGATAAGCTTGTACCAAGAGACCCAGTACTTC	CASSSGRTEISLYQETQYF
13	TRBV5-1	NA	many	TRBJ2-7	TGCGCCAGCAGCGTAGAGCGGAACTACGAGCAGTACTTC	CASSVERNYEQYF
14	TRBV2	TRBD1	many	TRBJ1-4	TGTGCCAGCAGAGGGGGACAGGGTAATGAAAAACTGTTTTTT	CASRGGQGNEKLFF
13	TRBV9	NA	few	TRBJ1-1	TGTGCCAGCAGCGTAGACCTAGCCACTGAAGCTTTCTTT	CASSVDLATEAFF
15	TRBV6-6	NA	many	TRBJ1-2	TGTGCCAGCAGTCGGGTTCTTCAGGGGAAGGGTGGCTACACCTTC	CASSRVLQGKGGYTF
15	TRBV7-9	NA	many	TRBJ1-1	TGTGCCAGCACCCTAATCCAGGGGTTGAACACTGAAGCTTTCTTT	CASTLIQGLNTEAFF
17	TRBV9	TRBD1	NA	TRBJ1-4	TGTGCCAGCAGCACCTCCCCGGGACAGGGAATTAATGAAAAACTGTTTTTT	CASSTSPGQGINEKLFF
15	TRBV7-2	TRBD1	many	TRBJ2-2	TGTGCCAGCAGCACGGGACAGGCGAACACCGGGGAGCTGTTTTTT	CASSTGQANTGELFF
15	TRBV6-6	TRBD1	many	TRBJ1-5	TGTGCCAGCAGTGACCCAACAGGGGTCGGTCAGCCCCAGCATTTT	CASSDPTGVGQPQHF
16	TRBV12-3/TRBV12-4	TRBD1	many	TRBJ2-7	TGTGCCAGCAGTTTCTCCGGACAGGGGAAGGATCTCGAGCAGTACTTC	CASSFSGQGKDLEQYF
14	TRBV10-3	NA	many	TRBJ2-1	TGTGCCATCAGTGTTCAGGGGAGACACAATGAGCAGTTCTTC	CAISVQGRHNEQFF
16	TRBV28	TRBD1	many	TRBJ1-1	TGTGCCAGCAGTGATCCCCGGGGACAGGGGAACACTGAAGCTTTCTTT	CASSDPRGQGNTEAFF
15	TRBV6-5	TRBD1	few	TRBJ2-3	TGTGCCAGCAGTTACTCGGGACAGGGCGCAGATACGCAGTATTTT	CASSYSGQGADTQYF
16	TRBV18	TRBD1	NA	TRBJ1-5	TGTGCCAGCTCACCCGGGATCAGGGGGAAGGATCAGCCCCAGCATTTT	CASSPGIRGKDQPQHF
16	TRBV2	TRBD2	many	TRBJ2-2	TGTGCCAGCCGGAGATCTAGCGGAACGAACACCGGGGAGCTGTTTTTT	CASRRSSGTNTGELFF
16	TRBV7-9	TRBD1	medium-sized	TRBJ1-1	TGTGCCAGCAGCTTAGCGACTTCAGGGGGCATAGGTGAAGCTTTCTTT	CASSLATSGGIGEAFF
16	TRBV25-1	TRBD1	many	TRBJ1-2	TGTGCCAGCAGTGCAGGCCAGGGGCGGACAGGGGTCGGCTACACCTTC	CASSAGQGRTGVGYTF
12	TRBV28	NA	many	TRBJ2-1	TGTGCCAGCAGTTTAGAGAGGAATGAGCAGTTCTTC	CASSLERNEQFF
14	TRBV7-9	TRBD1	many	TRBJ2-7	TGTGCCAGCAGCTTAGGGACAGGGCACTACGAGCAGTACTTC	CASSLGTGHYEQYF